The rows below give T cell receptor beta chains drawn from one sample of a study of shared clonotypes between healthy human individuals. Sequencing was performed with immunoSEQ multiplex PCR; in TCRdb, only in-frame clones are kept and a portion is missing. The table shows 400,000 to 600,000 clones, with 60% to 80% occurring only once. The sequenced sample was PBMCs. The source of these receptors is a woman aged 40 to 55 in good health. Some clones in this sample may be carry-over from other donors' samples. Each CDR3 is given with its conserved first and last residue. A D gene is named only where the DNA matches it firmly. Size is stated for part of the rows, as once, few or many counts, or as a class when the clone is expanded.

D gene: -
clone size: few
J gene: TRBJ1-1
V gene: TRBV11-1
CDR3 DNA: TGTGCCAGCACGAAACCAGGGGCGTATACTGAAGCTTTCTTT
CDR3 protein: CASTKPGAYTEAFF

D gene: TRBD1
clone size: -
J gene: TRBJ2-7
V gene: TRBV25-1
CDR3 DNA: TGTGCCAGCAGGCCGGGACAGGGGGCTGTCGAGCAGTACTTC
CDR3 protein: CASRPGQGAVEQYF

D gene: TRBD2
clone size: -
J gene: TRBJ2-1
V gene: TRBV2
CDR3 DNA: TGTGCCAGCAGGAGGGGCGGGGGGCTTTTCTACAATGAGCAGTTCTTC
CDR3 protein: CASRRGGGLFYNEQFF

D gene: -
clone size: -
J gene: TRBJ2-1
V gene: TRBV5-3
CDR3 DNA: TGTGCCAGAAGCTGGGGTACGGGGGCCTCCTACAATGAGCAGTTCTTC
CDR3 protein: CARSWGTGASYNEQFF

D gene: TRBD2
clone size: -
J gene: TRBJ2-7
V gene: TRBV9
CDR3 DNA: TGTGCCAGCAGCGTAAGCGGGCTGGGGGGGGATTACGAGCAGTACTTC
CDR3 protein: CASSVSGLGGDYEQYF

D gene: TRBD1
clone size: -
J gene: TRBJ2-2
V gene: TRBV7-9
CDR3 DNA: TGTGCCAGCAGGGACAGGGGGGCAGACACCGGGGTGCTGTTTTTT
CDR3 protein: CASRDRGADTGVLFF

D gene: -
clone size: -
J gene: TRBJ2-2
V gene: TRBV5-1
CDR3 DNA: TGCGCCAGCAGCTTGGAGTGGACAGCGAACACCGGGGAGCTGTTTTTT
CDR3 protein: CASSLEWTANTGELFF

D gene: -
clone size: -
J gene: TRBJ2-5
V gene: TRBV7-8
CDR3 DNA: TGTGCCAGCAGCCTCGATCGGGAGACCCAGTACTTC
CDR3 protein: CASSLDRETQYF

D gene: TRBD1
clone size: -
J gene: TRBJ1-1
V gene: TRBV9
CDR3 DNA: TGTGCCAGCAGCGTAGGGGGACAGGGAAAAAAAGCTTTCTTT
CDR3 protein: CASSVGGQGKKAFF

D gene: TRBD1
clone size: -
J gene: TRBJ1-5
V gene: TRBV14
CDR3 DNA: TGTGCCAGCAGCCAGTCCGACAGGGGGCTAAATCAGCCCCAGCATTTT
CDR3 protein: CASSQSDRGLNQPQHF

D gene: -
clone size: -
J gene: TRBJ2-5
V gene: TRBV5-5
CDR3 DNA: TGTGCCAGCAGCTTGGGCAGGGGCGGTCAAGAGACCCAGTACTTC
CDR3 protein: CASSLGRGGQETQYF

D gene: -
clone size: -
J gene: TRBJ1-1
V gene: TRBV10-3
CDR3 DNA: TGTGCCAGCGTACAGGGAGGGAACACTGAAGCTTTCTTT
CDR3 protein: CASVQGGNTEAFF